These 8 T cell receptor beta chains came from one sample sequenced in a study of graft-versus-host responses after intestinal transplantation. From the graft tissue, intraepithelial and lamina propria lymphocytes were released through processing. The protocol was immunoSEQ multiplex PCR, while the TCRdb copy is restricted to in-frame clones and leaves out a portion. This sample has about 7,400 clones, with roughly 69% found just once. The sequencing here drew on ileum tissue, taken roughly 240 days after intestinal transplantation. The receptors originated from a human patient who received an intestinal transplant, so some T cells may come from the graft donor.

The chain employs TRBV2 and TRBJ2-5; 8 nucleotides match TRBD2. The CDR3 totals 16 residues. Germline CDR1 is SNHLY and CDR2 is FYNNEI. V lost 5 bases to trimming and J lost 5 bases; unmatched junction nucleotides: 13. For the CDR3, the DNA is TGTGCCAGCAGTCATGGGCGCCGGGGGGGCCCCGAGACCCAGTACTTC. It translates to CASSHGRRGGPETQYF.

The rearrangement uses TRBV2 and TRBJ2-7; 9 positions agree with TRBD1. This CDR3 contains 16 residues. The V gene's germline CDR1 is SNHLY and CDR2 FYNNEI. V gave up 7 bases and J gave up 3 bases; unmatched junction bases: 13. The CDR3 region has the DNA TGTGCCAGCACTCTGATGGTCCGGGACAGGGACTACGAGCAGTACGTC. It encodes CASTLMVRDRDYEQYV.

This clone turned up a few times. The genes are TRBV7-9 and TRBJ1-2; D gene unclear. V dropped 8 bases and J dropped 2 bases, with 18 bases sitting between them. The CDR3 length is 15 residues. Per germline, CDR1 SEHNR and CDR2 FQNEAQ (reference sequence). CDR3 region: CASERSGYPNYGYTF. CDR3 bases: TGTGCCAGCGAGAGGAGCGGCTACCCGAACTATGGCTACACCTTC.

This clone has a handful of counts. The chain links TRBV11-2 to TRBJ1-2, with D uncertain. The CDR3 spans 15 residues. V lost 5 bases and J lost 8, with 21 bases in between. CDR1 is SGHAT, CDR2 FQNNGV, per germline. The CDR3 reads CASSLGKSPYVGYTF. The CDR3 nucleotides read TGTGCCAGCAGCCTGGGGAAGAGCCCCTATGTAGGCTACACCTTC.

A word on this clone: Other DNA sequences within the sample encode an identical CDR3. The genes are TRBV6-6 and TRBJ2-5; TRBD2 aligns across 14 bases. CDR3 length: 16 residues. CDR1 MNHNY and CDR2 SVGAGI come from the germline V gene (reference sequence). J lost 0 bases, V lost 10 bases, and 7 bases had no gene match. Written as DNA, the CDR3 is TGTGCCACTAAGGGACTAGCGGGGGTAAACCAAGAGACCCAGTACTTC. Translation gives CATKGLAGVNQETQYF.

The chain has TRBV5-1 and TRBJ1-2; D remains unclear. Germline V CDR1 and CDR2: SGHRS, YFSETQ. The V end lost 0 bases, the J end lost 4 bases, and 10 bases lay between the germline ends. The CDR3 is 14 residues long. The DNA for the CDR3 is TGCGCCAGCAGCTTGGTGACACCATCCTATGGCTACACCTTC. It encodes CASSLVTPSYGYTF.

The sample holds a few counts of this clone. The chain combines TRBV9 with TRBJ1-4; D may be TRBD1 (5 bases). Deletions cut 2 bases from V and 4 bases from J, with 15 bases between. Germline V gene data show CDR1 as SGDLS and CDR2 as YYNGEE. The CDR3 consists of 16 residues. Here the CDR3 reads CASSVKPRAYNEKLFF. The CDR3 nucleotides read TGTGCCAGCAGCGTCAAACCCAGGGCCTATAATGAAAAACTGTTTTTT.

The chain combines TRBV5-1 with TRBJ2-1, with TRBD2 identical over 14 bases. The CDR3 loop spans 16 amino acids. Germline V gene data show CDR1 as SGHRS and CDR2 as YFSETQ. V lost 0 bases to trimming and J lost 8 bases; unmatched junction nucleotides: 4. The CDR3 protein is CASSLGGTSGSDEQFF. CDR3 in DNA: TGCGCCAGCAGCTTGGGCGGGACTAGCGGGAGCGATGAGCAGTTCTTC.